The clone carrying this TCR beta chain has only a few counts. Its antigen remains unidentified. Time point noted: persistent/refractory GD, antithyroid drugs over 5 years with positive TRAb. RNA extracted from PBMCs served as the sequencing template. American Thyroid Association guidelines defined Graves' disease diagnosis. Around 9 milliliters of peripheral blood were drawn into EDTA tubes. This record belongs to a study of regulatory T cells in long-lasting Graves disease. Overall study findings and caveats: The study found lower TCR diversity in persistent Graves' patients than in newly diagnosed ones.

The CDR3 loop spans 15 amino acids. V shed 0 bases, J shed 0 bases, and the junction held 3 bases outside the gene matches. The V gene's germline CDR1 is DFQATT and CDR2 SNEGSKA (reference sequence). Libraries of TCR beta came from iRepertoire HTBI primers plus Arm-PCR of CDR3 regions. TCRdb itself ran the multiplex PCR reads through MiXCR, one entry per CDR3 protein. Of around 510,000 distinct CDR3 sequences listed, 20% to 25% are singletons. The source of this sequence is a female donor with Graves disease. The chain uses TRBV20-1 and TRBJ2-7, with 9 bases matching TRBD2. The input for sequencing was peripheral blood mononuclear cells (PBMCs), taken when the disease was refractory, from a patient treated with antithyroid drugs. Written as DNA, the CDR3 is TGCAGTGCTAGAGATTCTAGCGGGATCTCCTACGAGCAGTACTTC. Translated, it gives CSARDSSGISYEQYF.